The sequence of this T cell receptor beta chain was determined in a study of T cell repertoires in cytomegalovirus infection. Background on the study: Both a matching HLA type and CMV infection were indicated by public TCR beta signatures. Regarding the study as a whole: Based on cumulative public TCR beta family frequency, carriers of CMV plus the relevant HLA were identified. Across the ex vivo response, the dominant clonotypes were HLA-C-restricted CMV-specific TCR beta clonotypes.

V shed 1 base and J shed 9 bases, with 22 bases lying between them. The CDR3 spans 16 residues. CDR1 and CDR2 (germline): MNHEY, SVGAGI. With respect to this clonotype: As yet, its antigen is unknown.

TCRdb re-derived calls from the reads in MiXCR, one entry per CDR3 protein. Among about 310,000 distinct CDR3 sequences listed, around 25% were seen once. This receptor was taken from a human donor in good health (CMV status not recorded). Some clones in this sample may be carry-over from other donors' samples. The chain uses TRBV6-5 and TRBJ2-7; D may match TRBD1 or TRBD2 (5 bases each). The sample was cultured PBMCs, taken from culture after CMV antigen stimulation. CDR3 DNA: TGTGCCAGCAGTTACTTATCCCAGTTGGGGGTCTCAGGGCAGTACTTC. Amino acid sequence: CASSYLSQLGVSGQYF.